These T cell receptor beta chains were read from a single sample in a study of cytomegalovirus exposure and HLA in healthy donors. TCRdb keeps only in-frame clones here, not all; method: immunoSEQ multiplex PCR. The sample has over 150,000 clones, roughly 78% seen once. Sequenced material: PBMCs. These TCRs come from a man in his forties in good health and CMV-seronegative. Each CDR3 is given with its conserved first and last residue. The D gene is left open where the match is weak. Expanded clones are given a class, and other clones once, few, many or no size at all.

>once|TRBD1|TRBJ2-7|TRBV7-9
CASSIRTGSLYEQYF
TGTGCCAGCAGCATCCGGACAGGTTCACTCTACGAGCAGTACTTC
>.|.|TRBJ2-3|TRBV5-1
CASSLGTWGGDTQYF
TGCGCCAGCAGCTTAGGGACCTGGGGAGGAGATACGCAGTATTTT
>.|TRBD2|TRBJ2-1|TRBV11-1
CASSPRLAGENNEQFF
TGTGCCAGCAGCCCCAGACTAGCGGGGGAGAACAATGAGCAGTTCTTC
>.|TRBD2|TRBJ2-5|TRBV5-4
CASILGMGTSGSSQYF
TGTGCCAGCATCTTGGGGATGGGGACTAGCGGGAGTTCCCAGTACTTC
>.|TRBD1|TRBJ2-7|TRBV14
CASSRGTGYTYEQYF
TGTGCCAGCAGCCGTGGGACAGGCTATACCTACGAGCAGTACTTC
>medium-sized|.|TRBJ2-7|TRBV10-2
CASSESEDSSYEQYF
TGCGCCAGCAGTGAGTCAGAAGACTCTTCCTACGAGCAGTACTTC
>few|TRBD1|TRBJ1-5|TRBV28
CASDREQGQPQHF
TGTGCCAGCGACAGGGAACAGGGTCAGCCCCAGCATTTT
>few|.|TRBJ2-3|TRBV2
CASRPPRARGRTDTQYF
TGTGCCAGCAGGCCCCCCCGCGCCAGGGGGAGGACAGATACGCAGTATTTT
>.|TRBD1|TRBJ2-5|TRBV7-7
CASSPGQGAKETQYF
TGTGCTAGCAGCCCGGGACAGGGGGCTAAAGAGACCCAGTACTTC
>.|TRBD2|TRBJ2-7|TRBV7-2
CASNLAGVADEQYF
TGTGCCAGCAATCTAGCGGGAGTAGCGGACGAGCAGTACTTC
>.|.|TRBJ2-2|TRBV4-2
CASSQERSLAGELFF
TGTGCCAGCAGCCAAGAGAGGTCTCTGGCCGGGGAGCTGTTTTTT
>.|TRBD2|TRBJ2-2|TRBV11-2
CASSRGLAGGGTGELFF
TGTGCCAGCAGCCGAGGACTAGCGGGAGGGGGTACCGGGGAGCTGTTTTTT
>.|TRBD2|TRBJ2-1|TRBV29-1
CSVSGLAGDNEQFF
TGCAGCGTTTCCGGACTAGCGGGGGACAATGAGCAGTTCTTC
>.|TRBD2|TRBJ2-7|TRBV5-1
CASSLGVGLAYEQYF
TGCGCCAGCAGCTTGGGGGTGGGACTAGCCTACGAGCAGTACTTC
>few|TRBD1|TRBJ1-2|TRBV9
CASSSGGFGYTF
TGTGCCAGCAGCTCAGGGGGCTTTGGCTACACCTTC
>.|.|TRBJ1-4|TRBV6-5
CASSYDSWSEKLFF
TGTGCCAGCAGTTACGACAGTTGGAGCGAAAAACTGTTTTTT
>few|TRBD1|TRBJ1-4|TRBV5-1
CASASGTGNEKLFF
TGCGCCAGCGCATCCGGGACAGGGAATGAAAAACTGTTTTTT
>few|TRBD2|TRBJ2-1|TRBV14
CASSRPWGTSRDGYNEQFF
TGTGCCAGCAGCCGCCCCTGGGGGACTAGCCGCGACGGTTACAATGAGCAGTTCTTC
>few|.|TRBJ1-4|TRBV12-2
CASRLAIGQGLEKLFF
TGTGCAAGTCGCTTAGCTATAGGACAGGGACTTGAAAAACTGTTTTTT
>.|.|TRBJ2-1|TRBV5-8
CASSLTGFTYNEQFF
TGTGCCAGCAGCTTGACCGGGTTCACCTACAATGAGCAGTTCTTC
>.|.|TRBJ2-4|TRBV18
CASSPALSTGGNIQYF
TGTGCCAGCTCACCCGCCCTCTCTACGGGCGGGAACATTCAGTACTTC
>.|TRBD2|TRBJ2-3|TRBV7-2
CASSSRAPSGSGNTQYF
TGTGCCAGCAGCTCCCGCGCGCCTAGCGGGAGTGGGAATACGCAGTATTTT
>.|.|TRBJ2-6|TRBV28
CASSLSSGANVLTF
TGTGCCAGCAGTTTGAGCTCTGGGGCCAACGTCCTGACTTTC
>.|TRBD1|TRBJ2-2|TRBV29-1
CSVYRGRTGELFF
TGCAGCGTCTACAGGGGACGTACCGGGGAGCTGTTTTTT
>.|.|TRBJ1-2|TRBV28
CASRLSGGAEGYTF
TGTGCCAGCAGGCTTTCGGGGGGGGCTGAGGGCTACACCTTC
>once|.|TRBJ2-7|TRBV28
CASSFGGGVYEQYF
TGTGCCAGCAGTTTTGGGGGCGGCGTGTACGAGCAGTACTTC
>.|TRBD2|TRBJ2-3|TRBV7-9
CASSLASGGRDTQYF
TGTGCCAGCAGCTTAGCTAGCGGGGGTCGAGATACGCAGTATTTT
>.|TRBD1|TRBJ2-2|TRBV11-3
CASSRQGADTGELFF
TGTGCCAGCAGCCGACAGGGGGCGGACACCGGGGAGCTGTTTTTT
>.|.|TRBJ1-3|TRBV7-9
CASSSALFSGNTIYF
TGTGCCAGCAGCTCAGCCTTATTCTCTGGAAACACCATATATTTT
>few|TRBD1|TRBJ1-4|TRBV6-1
CASSGTKRDRVINEKLFF
TGTGCCAGCAGTGGAACGAAACGGGACAGGGTTATAAATGAAAAACTGTTTTTT
>.|.|TRBJ1-5|TRBV7-8
CASSDHRINQPQHF
TGTGCCAGCAGCGACCACAGGATCAATCAGCCCCAGCATTTT
>.|TRBD2|TRBJ2-4|TRBV29-1
CSVDSDGGGNIQYF
TGCAGCGTCGATTCGGACGGCGGGGGGAACATTCAGTACTTC
>.|.|TRBJ1-2|TRBV5-6
CASSFNRETNYGYTF
TGTGCCAGCAGCTTTAACAGGGAGACTAACTATGGCTACACCTTC
>.|TRBD1|TRBJ2-1|TRBV4-1
CASSWDRGLGEQFF
TGCGCCAGCAGCTGGGACAGGGGCCTTGGTGAGCAGTTCTTC
>few|.|TRBJ2-4|TRBV6-4
CASGGPDPTPKNIQYF
TGTGCCAGCGGAGGACCGGACCCTACTCCAAAAAACATTCAGTACTTC
>.|.|TRBJ1-1|TRBV19
CASSKSGMNTEAFF
TGTGCCAGTAGTAAAAGCGGAATGAACACTGAAGCTTTCTTT
>.|.|TRBJ2-7|TRBV11-2
CASSLRGLYEQYF
TGTGCCAGCAGCTTACGGGGACTTTACGAGCAGTACTTC
>.|.|TRBJ1-2|TRBV2
CASKEESYGYTF
TGTGCCAGCAAGGAGGAGAGCTATGGCTACACCTTC
>.|TRBD2|TRBJ2-3|TRBV6-5
CASSYSTSGSSDTQYF
TGTGCCAGCAGTTACTCGACTAGCGGGAGTTCAGATACGCAGTATTTT
>.|.|TRBJ2-7|TRBV6-5
CASSLKGSSYEQYF
TGTGCCAGCAGTTTGAAAGGGAGCTCCTACGAGCAGTACTTC
>.|TRBD2|TRBJ2-1|TRBV7-2
CASSLVSSGAYNEQFF
TGTGCCAGCAGCTTAGTCTCTAGCGGCGCCTACAATGAGCAGTTCTTC
>.|TRBD1|TRBJ1-5|TRBV28
CASSSRQGGQPQHF
TGTGCCAGCAGTTCACGACAGGGGGGTCAGCCCCAGCATTTT
>.|TRBD2|TRBJ2-7|TRBV19
CASRLRTSGSGEQYF
TGTGCCAGTAGACTACGGACTAGCGGGAGTGGCGAGCAGTACTTC
>.|.|TRBJ1-1|TRBV2
CASCLISGGGTEAFF
TGTGCCAGCTGTTTGATTTCGGGAGGCGGGACTGAAGCTTTCTTT
>.|TRBD1|TRBJ1-5|TRBV15
CATSEGQSWAAQHF
TGTGCCACCAGCGAGGGACAGTCTTGGGCAGCCCAGCATTTT
>.|TRBD2|TRBJ2-7|TRBV18
CASSPGLAGVEQYF
TGTGCCAGCTCACCGGGACTAGCGGGAGTCGAGCAGTACTTC
>.|.|TRBJ2-1|TRBV4-1
CASSQDRLTPPYNEQFF
TGCGCCAGCAGCCAAGATAGGCTGACACCTCCTTACAATGAGCAGTTCTTC
>once|.|TRBJ2-1|TRBV5-1
CASSLGEGWGPNNEQFF
TGCGCCAGCAGCTTGGGGGAAGGGTGGGGGCCAAACAATGAGCAGTTCTTC
>.|.|TRBJ1-1|TRBV7-9
CASSRDMNTEAFF
TGTGCCAGCAGTAGGGACATGAACACTGAAGCTTTCTTT
>.|TRBD2|TRBJ2-1|TRBV29-1
CSVEEAWSGRSLNEQFF
TGCAGCGTTGAAGAGGCATGGAGCGGGAGGAGCTTAAATGAGCAGTTCTTC
>.|TRBD2|TRBJ2-7|TRBV28
CASSPLKTSVDDEQYF
TGTGCCAGCAGTCCACTCAAGACTAGCGTAGATGACGAGCAGTACTTC
>.|TRBD2|TRBJ2-5|TRBV7-8
CASSLAASGDPLQETQYF
TGTGCCAGCAGCTTAGCGGCTAGCGGGGACCCACTTCAAGAGACCCAGTACTTC
>.|TRBD1|TRBJ2-7|TRBV6-5
CASNAGGGYEQYF
TGTGCCAGCAATGCAGGGGGCGGCTACGAGCAGTACTTC
>.|.|TRBJ1-1|TRBV6-4
CASSAPETGQAFF
TGTGCCAGCAGTGCCCCCGAGACGGGTCAGGCTTTCTTT
>few|TRBD2|TRBJ2-3|TRBV7-2
CASSPGLAGVADTQYF
TGTGCCAGCAGCCCGGGACTAGCGGGAGTCGCAGATACGCAGTATTTT
>few|.|TRBJ1-2|TRBV30
CAWSDPPGFGLYGYTF
TGTGCCTGGAGTGATCCGCCCGGCTTTGGGCTCTATGGCTACACCTTC